A single sample is the source of the 5 T cell receptor beta chains below, sequenced in a study of blood T cell repertoires in COVID-19. Here immunoSEQ multiplex PCR was the method, and the copy in TCRdb shows in-frame clones only, minus some. The sample records about 31,000 clones, nearly 90% being singletons. Input material: peripheral blood. These receptors all stem from a man aged 55-75 years with COVID-19, enrolled during active disease.

The chain is built from TRBV3-1 (or the pseudogene TRBV3-2) and TRBJ1-5; tentatively, D is TRBD1 (6 bases). V gave up 1 base and J gave up 0 bases, with 7 bases separating them. The V gene's germline CDR1 is LGHDT and CDR2 YNNKEL (reference sequence). This CDR3 is built from 15 residues. The CDR3 reads CASSQAGASNQPQHF. The CDR3 nucleotides read TGTGCCAGCAGCCAAGCAGGGGCTAGCAATCAGCCCCAGCATTTT.

The chain combines TRBV18 with TRBJ1-2; D is undetermined. Per germline, CDR1 KGHSH and CDR2 LQKENI. The CDR3 is 17 amino acids. The germline V and J ends were trimmed by 0 bases and 4 bases, with 18 bases remaining between them. The CDR3: CASSPPVVGDGPYGYTF. The CDR3 DNA reads TGTGCCAGCTCACCACCGGTTGTGGGCGATGGGCCCTATGGCTACACCTTC.

A word on this clone: One end of the junction varies from germline; a read error may be responsible. The chain combines TRBV6-5 with TRBJ1-2; the D is unclear. There are 13 residues in the CDR3. Germline values: CDR1 MNHEY, CDR2 SVGAGI. CDR3 region: CASSTTRLGYNSF. In DNA form, the CDR3 reads TGTGCCAGCAGTACCACCCGACTTGGGTACAATTCCTTC.

V is TRBV19 and J is TRBJ2-2; possibly TRBD2 for D (7 bases). Germline-derived CDR1 and CDR2 are LNHDA and SQIVND (reference sequence). The CDR3 has 14 residues. Trimming removed 6 bases at V and 6 bases at J, with 14 bases between. In nucleotides, the CDR3 is TGTGCCAGTAGCCCGGGGGGCGTCTCCGGGGAGCTGTTTTTT. Translating gives CASSPGGVSGELFF.

The V call is TRBV5-1, the J call TRBJ2-1; possible D gene TRBD1, 6 bases. Germline V gene lookup returns CDR1 SGHRS and CDR2 YFSETQ. Trimming stripped 7 bases from V and 1 base from J, with 12 bases between. This CDR3 contains 14 residues. CDR3 DNA sequence: TGCGCCAGCGGACTCAGGGGATCCTACAATGAGCAGTTCTTC. It yields the protein CASGLRGSYNEQFF.